The rows below give T cell receptor beta chains drawn from one sample of a study of response to subunit inactivated influenza vaccine. TCRdb re-derived calls from the RT-PCR reads in MiXCR, one entry per CDR3 protein. The sample has hundreds of thousands of distinct CDR3 sequences; around a sixth are singletons. The specimen comprised PBMCs from blood, sampled 11 to 12 days after vaccination. These receptors came from a man aged 45-65 years who received an inactivated influenza vaccine. Both conserved end residues are part of each CDR3. Each record gives: CDR3 DNA, CDR3 protein, D gene, V gene, clone size, J gene, CDR3 length. D genes are given only for firm matches. Clone sizes are given selectively: once, few, many, or a class where the clone is expanded.

CDR3 DNA: TGCAGTGCTGTGGCCGGGACAGGGTACAATGAGCAGTTCTTC
CDR3 protein: CSAVAGTGYNEQFF
D gene: TRBD1
V gene: TRBV20-1
clone size: few
J gene: TRBJ2-1
CDR3 length: 14

CDR3 DNA: TGTGCCAGCAGTTCTAGCGGGAGTGATGATACAGATACGCAGTATTTT
CDR3 protein: CASSSSGSDDTDTQYF
D gene: TRBD2
V gene: TRBV27
clone size: .
J gene: TRBJ2-3
CDR3 length: 16

CDR3 DNA: TGTGCCAGCAGTTTGTACGCGGGGGCCTCCTACAATGAGCAGTTCTTC
CDR3 protein: CASSLYAGASYNEQFF
D gene: .
V gene: TRBV28
clone size: .
J gene: TRBJ2-1
CDR3 length: 16

CDR3 DNA: TGCAGTCCCAAGAACGGAGTCTACGAGCAGTACTTC
CDR3 protein: CSPKNGVYEQYF
D gene: .
V gene: TRBV20-1
clone size: .
J gene: TRBJ2-7
CDR3 length: 12

CDR3 DNA: TGCGCCAGCAGCCTCGGGACTAGCAAGTACGAGCAGTACTTC
CDR3 protein: CASSLGTSKYEQYF
D gene: TRBD2
V gene: TRBV5-1
clone size: .
J gene: TRBJ2-7
CDR3 length: 14

CDR3 DNA: TGTGCCAGCAGTTACTCGCTAGATCCCTCGAGATACGAGCAGTACTTC
CDR3 protein: CASSYSLDPSRYEQYF
D gene: .
V gene: TRBV6-5
clone size: .
J gene: TRBJ2-7
CDR3 length: 16

CDR3 DNA: TGTGCCAGCAGCTCCCTTAGCGGGGGGTCAGACGAGCAGTACTTC
CDR3 protein: CASSSLSGGSDEQYF
D gene: TRBD2
V gene: TRBV9
clone size: many
J gene: TRBJ2-7
CDR3 length: 15

CDR3 DNA: TGTGCCAGCAGCCAGGCCTTTGTTACCCAGTACTTC
CDR3 protein: CASSQAFVTQYF
D gene: .
V gene: TRBV3-1
clone size: many
J gene: TRBJ2-5
CDR3 length: 12

CDR3 DNA: TGTGCCAGCAGAGGACTAGCGGGTGTGAACACCGGGGAGCTGTTTTTT
CDR3 protein: CASRGLAGVNTGELFF
D gene: TRBD2
V gene: TRBV6-2/TRBV6-3
clone size: .
J gene: TRBJ2-2
CDR3 length: 16

CDR3 DNA: TGTGCCAGCAGCCAACGACATCTAGCGGGCCTCAATGAGCAGTTCTTC
CDR3 protein: CASSQRHLAGLNEQFF
D gene: TRBD2
V gene: TRBV16
clone size: .
J gene: TRBJ2-1
CDR3 length: 16

CDR3 DNA: TGTGCCAGCAGCTTTTCGGTCTTAACTAGCGGGACCCGTTCCTACAATGAGCAGTTCTTC
CDR3 protein: CASSFSVLTSGTRSYNEQFF
D gene: TRBD2
V gene: TRBV11-1
clone size: few
J gene: TRBJ2-1
CDR3 length: 20

CDR3 DNA: TGTGCCAGCAGTTTAATGGCAGGAGGCGGCTACACCTTC
CDR3 protein: CASSLMAGGGYTF
D gene: .
V gene: TRBV27
clone size: .
J gene: TRBJ1-2
CDR3 length: 13

CDR3 DNA: TGTGCCATCAATCCTAGCGGGGTGAGGGGCAATGAGCAGTTCTTC
CDR3 protein: CAINPSGVRGNEQFF
D gene: TRBD2
V gene: TRBV10-3
clone size: .
J gene: TRBJ2-1
CDR3 length: 15

CDR3 DNA: TGTGCCAGCAGCTTAACGGTGTTAGCGGGAATTGGTGAGCAGTTCTTC
CDR3 protein: CASSLTVLAGIGEQFF
D gene: TRBD2
V gene: TRBV7-3
clone size: few
J gene: TRBJ2-1
CDR3 length: 16

CDR3 DNA: TGCGCCAGCAGCCGATACCTGGGCAGGCAAGAGACCCAGTACTTC
CDR3 protein: CASSRYLGRQETQYF
D gene: .
V gene: TRBV4-1
clone size: few
J gene: TRBJ2-5
CDR3 length: 15

CDR3 DNA: TGTGCCAGCAGTGACGCCGGGACAGAGCAGTTCTTC
CDR3 protein: CASSDAGTEQFF
D gene: .
V gene: TRBV6-6
clone size: .
J gene: TRBJ2-1
CDR3 length: 12

CDR3 DNA: TGTGCCAGCAGTCTCAAGCTCCACTCTGGAAACACCATATATTTT
CDR3 protein: CASSLKLHSGNTIYF
D gene: .
V gene: TRBV5-6
clone size: .
J gene: TRBJ1-3
CDR3 length: 15

CDR3 DNA: TGTGCCAGCAGCGTAGGGGACAGTCAGAGGTATGGCTACACCTTC
CDR3 protein: CASSVGDSQRYGYTF
D gene: TRBD1
V gene: TRBV9
clone size: .
J gene: TRBJ1-2
CDR3 length: 15

CDR3 DNA: TGCAGTGCTACCTCAGGGGCTGGGGCCAACGTCCTGACTTTC
CDR3 protein: CSATSGAGANVLTF
D gene: .
V gene: TRBV20-1
clone size: .
J gene: TRBJ2-6
CDR3 length: 14

CDR3 DNA: TGTGCCAGCACCGTAGTAGCCGCCCCGAACACCGGGGAGCTGTTTTTT
CDR3 protein: CASTVVAAPNTGELFF
D gene: .
V gene: TRBV2
clone size: .
J gene: TRBJ2-2
CDR3 length: 16

CDR3 DNA: TGTGCCAGCAAAGCAGACAGGGGAATGAACACTGAAGCTTTCTTT
CDR3 protein: CASKADRGMNTEAFF
D gene: TRBD1
V gene: TRBV6-1
clone size: few
J gene: TRBJ1-1
CDR3 length: 15

CDR3 DNA: TGTGCCAGCTCACCAAAGGGAAGTTGGAATCAGCCCCAGCATTTT
CDR3 protein: CASSPKGSWNQPQHF
D gene: .
V gene: TRBV18
clone size: few
J gene: TRBJ1-5
CDR3 length: 15

CDR3 DNA: TGCAGCGCCAGGACCGGGACATCCGGTACCGGGGAGCTGTTTTTT
CDR3 protein: CSARTGTSGTGELFF
D gene: .
V gene: TRBV20-1
clone size: many
J gene: TRBJ2-2
CDR3 length: 15

CDR3 DNA: TGTGCCAGCAGCTTAGGAGGGACAGGGGGCCTCGAGCAGTACTTC
CDR3 protein: CASSLGGTGGLEQYF
D gene: TRBD1
V gene: TRBV11-2
clone size: few
J gene: TRBJ2-7
CDR3 length: 15

CDR3 DNA: TGTGCCAGCAGCCTACGAGGGACACGCAACAATGAGCAGTTCTTC
CDR3 protein: CASSLRGTRNNEQFF
D gene: .
V gene: TRBV7-9
clone size: .
J gene: TRBJ2-1
CDR3 length: 15

CDR3 DNA: TGTGCCAGCAGCCAAGAACGGGGGGAGGGTACAGATACGCAGTATTTT
CDR3 protein: CASSQERGEGTDTQYF
D gene: TRBD2
V gene: TRBV3-1
clone size: .
J gene: TRBJ2-3
CDR3 length: 16

CDR3 DNA: TGTGCCAGCAGCGCGGGACTACGTTCCTCTGGGGCCAACGTCCTGACTTTC
CDR3 protein: CASSAGLRSSGANVLTF
D gene: TRBD2
V gene: TRBV9
clone size: .
J gene: TRBJ2-6
CDR3 length: 17

CDR3 DNA: TGTGCCAGCAGTTCTTTGACTAGCGGGATAAAGACCCAGTACTTC
CDR3 protein: CASSSLTSGIKTQYF
D gene: TRBD2
V gene: TRBV6-2/TRBV6-3
clone size: .
J gene: TRBJ2-5
CDR3 length: 15

CDR3 DNA: TGCAGTGCTAGAGTAATCGGGGGGCTGTCCTACGAGCAGTACTTC
CDR3 protein: CSARVIGGLSYEQYF
D gene: .
V gene: TRBV20-1
clone size: .
J gene: TRBJ2-7
CDR3 length: 15